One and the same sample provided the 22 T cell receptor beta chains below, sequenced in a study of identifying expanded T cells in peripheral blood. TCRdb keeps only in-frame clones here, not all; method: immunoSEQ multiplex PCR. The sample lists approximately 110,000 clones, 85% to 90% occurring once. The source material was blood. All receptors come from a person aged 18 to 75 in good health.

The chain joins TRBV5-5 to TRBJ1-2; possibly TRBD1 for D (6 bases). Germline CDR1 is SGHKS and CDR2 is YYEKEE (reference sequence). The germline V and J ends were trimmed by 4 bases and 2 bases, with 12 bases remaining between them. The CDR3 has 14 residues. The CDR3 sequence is CASSEGGINYGYTF. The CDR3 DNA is TGTGCCAGCAGCGAGGGGGGGATCAACTATGGCTACACCTTC.

CDR3 sequence: CASTPGDGELFF. The CDR3 nucleotides are TGTGCCAGCACCCCGGGGGACGGGGAGCTGTTTTTT. The gene calls are TRBV9 and TRBJ2-2, with a tentative D call TRBD2 (6 bases). The CDR3 has 12 amino acids. CDR1 SGDLS and CDR2 YYNGEE come from the germline V gene. Trimming took 6 bases from V and 7 from J, leaving 10 bases between them.

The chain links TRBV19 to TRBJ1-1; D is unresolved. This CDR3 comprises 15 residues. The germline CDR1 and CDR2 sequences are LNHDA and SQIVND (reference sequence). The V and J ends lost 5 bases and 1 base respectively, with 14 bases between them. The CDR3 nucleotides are TGTGCCAGTAGTTGGACTTGGCCGCCGAACACTGAAGCTTTCTTT. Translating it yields CASSWTWPPNTEAFF.

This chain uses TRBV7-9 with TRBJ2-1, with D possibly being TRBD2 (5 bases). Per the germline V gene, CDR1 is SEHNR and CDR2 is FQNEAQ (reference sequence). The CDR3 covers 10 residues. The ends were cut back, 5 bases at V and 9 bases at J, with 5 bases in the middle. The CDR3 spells CASSRGEQFF. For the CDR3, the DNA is TGTGCCAGCAGCCGGGGTGAGCAGTTCTTC.

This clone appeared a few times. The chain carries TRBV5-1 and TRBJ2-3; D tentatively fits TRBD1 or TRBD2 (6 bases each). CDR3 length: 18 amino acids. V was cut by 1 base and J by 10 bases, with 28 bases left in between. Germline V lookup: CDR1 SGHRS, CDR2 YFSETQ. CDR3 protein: CASSLKDPGAIDRTPQYF. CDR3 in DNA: TGCGCCAGCAGCTTGAAAGATCCGGGGGCAATAGATAGGACTCCGCAGTATTTT.

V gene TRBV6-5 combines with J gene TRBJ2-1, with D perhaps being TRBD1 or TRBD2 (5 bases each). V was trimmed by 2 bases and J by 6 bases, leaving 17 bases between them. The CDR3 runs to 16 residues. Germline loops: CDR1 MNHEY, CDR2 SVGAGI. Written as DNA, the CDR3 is TGTGCCAGCAGTTACAACCCCGGGGCCGCCGGCAATGAGCAGTTCTTC. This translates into CASSYNPGAAGNEQFF.

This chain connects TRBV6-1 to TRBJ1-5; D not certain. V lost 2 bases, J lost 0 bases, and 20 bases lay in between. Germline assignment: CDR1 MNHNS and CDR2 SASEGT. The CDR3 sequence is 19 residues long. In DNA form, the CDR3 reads TGTGCCAGCAGTGAATGGCCGATACCGGCCCTCTATAGCAATCAGCCCCAGCATTTT. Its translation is CASSEWPIPALYSNQPQHF.

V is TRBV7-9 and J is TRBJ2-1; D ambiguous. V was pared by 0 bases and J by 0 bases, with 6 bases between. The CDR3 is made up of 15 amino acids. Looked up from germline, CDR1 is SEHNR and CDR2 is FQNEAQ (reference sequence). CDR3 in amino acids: CASSLARYSYNEQFF. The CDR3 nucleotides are TGTGCCAGCAGCTTAGCCCGGTACTCCTACAATGAGCAGTTCTTC.

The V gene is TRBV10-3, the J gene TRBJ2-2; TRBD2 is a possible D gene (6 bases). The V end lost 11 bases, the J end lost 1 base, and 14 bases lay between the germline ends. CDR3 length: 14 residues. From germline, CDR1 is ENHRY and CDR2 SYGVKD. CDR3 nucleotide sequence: TGTGCCTCCCGGGGGACCCAGAACACCGGGGAGCTGTTTTTT. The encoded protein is CASRGTQNTGELFF.

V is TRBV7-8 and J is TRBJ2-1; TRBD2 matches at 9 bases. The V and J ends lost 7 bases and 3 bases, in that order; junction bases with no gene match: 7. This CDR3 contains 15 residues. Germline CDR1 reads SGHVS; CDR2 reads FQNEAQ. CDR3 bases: TGTGCCAGCACGAGCGCGGGGGGGTTCTACAATGAGCAGTTCTTC. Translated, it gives CASTSAGGFYNEQFF. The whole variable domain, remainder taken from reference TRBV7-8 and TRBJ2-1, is GAGVSQSPRYKVAKRGQDVALRCDPISGHVSLFWYQQALGQGPEFLTYFQNEAQLDKSGLPSDRFFAERPEGSVSTLKIQRTQQEDSAVYLCASTSAGGFYNEQFFGPGTRLTVL.

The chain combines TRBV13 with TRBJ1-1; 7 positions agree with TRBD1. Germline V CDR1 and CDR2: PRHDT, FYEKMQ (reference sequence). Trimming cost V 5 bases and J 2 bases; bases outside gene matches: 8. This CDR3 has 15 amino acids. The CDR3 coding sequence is TGTGCCAGCAGCCCCCCGGACAGGTTAAACACTGAAGCTTTCTTT. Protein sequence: CASSPPDRLNTEAFF.

As DNA, the CDR3 is TGCGCCAGCAGCTACGGGGCAAACTGGGACTCCTCGGGAGAGACCCAGTACTTC. Its translation is CASSYGANWDSSGETQYF. The V call is TRBV5-1, the J call TRBJ2-5, with a possible D match to TRBD2 (6 bases). CDR3 length equals 18 residues. V lost 3 bases and J lost 4, with 25 bases in between. Germline V gene data show CDR1 as SGHRS and CDR2 as YFSETQ.

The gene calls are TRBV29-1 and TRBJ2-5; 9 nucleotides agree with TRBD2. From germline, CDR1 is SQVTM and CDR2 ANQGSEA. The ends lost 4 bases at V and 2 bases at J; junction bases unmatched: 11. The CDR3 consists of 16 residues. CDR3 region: CSVVLILAGLQETQYF. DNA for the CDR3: TGCAGCGTTGTTTTGATCCTAGCGGGACTACAAGAGACCCAGTACTTC.

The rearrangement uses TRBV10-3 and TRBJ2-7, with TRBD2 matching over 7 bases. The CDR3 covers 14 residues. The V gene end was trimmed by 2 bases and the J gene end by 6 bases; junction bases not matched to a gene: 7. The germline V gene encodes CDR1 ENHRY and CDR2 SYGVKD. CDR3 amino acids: CAISEAPGGGEQYF. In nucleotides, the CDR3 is TGTGCCATCAGTGAGGCGCCGGGAGGCGGCGAGCAGTACTTC.

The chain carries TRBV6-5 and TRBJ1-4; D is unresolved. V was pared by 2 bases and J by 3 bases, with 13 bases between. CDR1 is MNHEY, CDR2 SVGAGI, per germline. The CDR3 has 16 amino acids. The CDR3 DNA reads TGTGCCAGCAGTTACAATCCGACATCTCCTAATGAAAAACTGTTTTTT. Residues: CASSYNPTSPNEKLFF.

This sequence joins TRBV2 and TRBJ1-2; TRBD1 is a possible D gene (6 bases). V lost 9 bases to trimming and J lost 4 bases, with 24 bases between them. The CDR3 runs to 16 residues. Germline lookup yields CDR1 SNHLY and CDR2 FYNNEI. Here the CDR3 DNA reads TGTGCCAGGGGAAGAACCGGACAGCGGCGCAGCTATGGCTACACCTTC. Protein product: CARGRTGQRRSYGYTF.

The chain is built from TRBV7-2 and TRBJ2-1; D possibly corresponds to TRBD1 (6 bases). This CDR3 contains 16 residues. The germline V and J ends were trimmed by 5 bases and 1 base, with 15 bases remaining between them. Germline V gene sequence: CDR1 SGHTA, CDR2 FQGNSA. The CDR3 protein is CASSLSVGQSYNEQFF. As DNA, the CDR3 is TGTGCCAGCAGCCTATCTGTTGGACAGTCCTACAATGAGCAGTTCTTC.

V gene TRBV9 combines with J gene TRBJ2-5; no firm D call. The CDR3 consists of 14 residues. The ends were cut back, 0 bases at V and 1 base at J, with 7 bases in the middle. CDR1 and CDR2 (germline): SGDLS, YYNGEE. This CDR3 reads CASSVGNGQETQYF. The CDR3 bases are TGTGCCAGCAGCGTAGGAAACGGCCAAGAGACCCAGTACTTC.

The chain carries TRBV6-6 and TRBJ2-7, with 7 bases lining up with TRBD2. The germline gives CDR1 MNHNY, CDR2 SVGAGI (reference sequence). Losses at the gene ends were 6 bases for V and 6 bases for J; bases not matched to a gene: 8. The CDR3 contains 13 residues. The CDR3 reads CASSPQTSSEQYF. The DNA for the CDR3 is TGTGCCAGCAGCCCCCAGACTAGCAGCGAGCAGTACTTC.

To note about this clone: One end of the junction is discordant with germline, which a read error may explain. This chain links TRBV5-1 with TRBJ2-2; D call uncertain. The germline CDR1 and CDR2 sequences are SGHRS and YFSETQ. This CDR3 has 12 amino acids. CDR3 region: CASSLISGELFF. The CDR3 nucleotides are TGTGCCAGCAGCTTGATATCCGGGGAGCTGTTTTTT.

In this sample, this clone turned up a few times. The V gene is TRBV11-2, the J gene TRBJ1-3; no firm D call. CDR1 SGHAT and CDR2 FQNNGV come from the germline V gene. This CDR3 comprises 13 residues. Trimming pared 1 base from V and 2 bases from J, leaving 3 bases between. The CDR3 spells CASSLGTGNTIYF. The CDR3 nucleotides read TGTGCCAGCAGCTTAGGGACTGGAAACACCATATATTTT.

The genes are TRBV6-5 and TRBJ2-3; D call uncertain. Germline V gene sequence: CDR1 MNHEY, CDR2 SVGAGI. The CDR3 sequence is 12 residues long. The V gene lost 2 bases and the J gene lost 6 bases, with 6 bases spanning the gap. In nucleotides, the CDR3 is TGTGCCAGCAGTTACCTCAGGGATACGCAGTATTTT. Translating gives CASSYLRDTQYF.